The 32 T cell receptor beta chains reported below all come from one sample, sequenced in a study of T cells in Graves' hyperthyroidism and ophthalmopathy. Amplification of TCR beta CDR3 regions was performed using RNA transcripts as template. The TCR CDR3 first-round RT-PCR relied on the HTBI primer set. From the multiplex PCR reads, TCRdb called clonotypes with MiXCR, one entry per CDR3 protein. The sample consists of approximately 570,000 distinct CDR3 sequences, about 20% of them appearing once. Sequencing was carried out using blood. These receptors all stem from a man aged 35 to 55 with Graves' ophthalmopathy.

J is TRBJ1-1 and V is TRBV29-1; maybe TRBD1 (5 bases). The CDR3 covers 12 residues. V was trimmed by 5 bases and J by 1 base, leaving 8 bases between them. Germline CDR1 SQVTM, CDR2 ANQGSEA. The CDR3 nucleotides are TGCAGCGTTCAGACAGCGAACACTGAAGCTTTCTTT. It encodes CSVQTANTEAFF.

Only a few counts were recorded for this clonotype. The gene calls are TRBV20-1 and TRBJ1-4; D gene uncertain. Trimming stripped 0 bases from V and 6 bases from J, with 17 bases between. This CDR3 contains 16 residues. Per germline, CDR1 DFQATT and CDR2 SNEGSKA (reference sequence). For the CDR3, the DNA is TGCAGTGCTAGAGATCGAAGGCTGGAGGGTGATGAAAAACTGTTTTTT. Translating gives CSARDRRLEGDEKLFF.

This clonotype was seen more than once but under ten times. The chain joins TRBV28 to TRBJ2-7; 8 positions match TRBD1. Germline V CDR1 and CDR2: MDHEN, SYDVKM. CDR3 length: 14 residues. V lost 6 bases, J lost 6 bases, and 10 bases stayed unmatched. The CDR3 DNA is TGTGCCAGCAGCCAAGGGGCAGGGGGCGCCGAGCAGTACTTC. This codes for CASSQGAGGAEQYF. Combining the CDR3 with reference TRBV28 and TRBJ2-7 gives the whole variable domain DVKVTQSSRYLVKRTGEKVFLECVQDMDHENMFWYRQDPGLGLRLIYFSYDVKMKEKGDIPEGYSVSREKKERFSLILESASTNQTSMYLCASSQGAGGAEQYFGPGTRLTVT.

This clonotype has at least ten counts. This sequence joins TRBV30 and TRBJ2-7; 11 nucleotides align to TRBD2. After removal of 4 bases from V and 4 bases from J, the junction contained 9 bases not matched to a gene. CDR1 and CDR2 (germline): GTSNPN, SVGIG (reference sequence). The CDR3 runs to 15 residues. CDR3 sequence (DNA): TGTGCCTGGACCAACCGACTAGCGGGGATTTACGAGCAGTACTTC. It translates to CAWTNRLAGIYEQYF. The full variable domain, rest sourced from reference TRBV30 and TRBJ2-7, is SQTIHQWPATLVQPVGSPLSLECTVEGTSNPNLYWYRQAAGRGLQLLFYSVGIGQISSEVPQNLSASRPQDRQFILSSKKLLLSDSGFYLCAWTNRLAGIYEQYFGPGTRLTVT.

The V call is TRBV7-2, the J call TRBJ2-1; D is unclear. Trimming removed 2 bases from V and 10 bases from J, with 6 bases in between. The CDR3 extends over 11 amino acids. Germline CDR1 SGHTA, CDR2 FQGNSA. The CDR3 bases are TGTGCCAGCAGCTTAAAATGGGAGCAGTTCTTC. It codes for CASSLKWEQFF.

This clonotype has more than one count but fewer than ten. The CDR3 region has the DNA TGTGCCAGCGCAAGGGGGGGATTAAATTACAATGAGCAGTTCTTC. Residues: CASARGGLNYNEQFF. This chain connects TRBV12-3 or TRBV12-4 to TRBJ2-1, with a possible D match to TRBD2 (7 bases). The CDR3 covers 15 residues. Trimming left V 8 bases short and J 4 bases short, with 18 bases between.

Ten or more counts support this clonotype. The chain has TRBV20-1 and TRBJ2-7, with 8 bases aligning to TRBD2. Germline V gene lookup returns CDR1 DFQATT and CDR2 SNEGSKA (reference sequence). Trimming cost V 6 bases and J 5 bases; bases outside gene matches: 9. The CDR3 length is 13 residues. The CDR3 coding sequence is TGCAGTGCCGGGGGGGCAGGGGTCCACGAGCAGTACTTC. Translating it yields CSAGGAGVHEQYF.

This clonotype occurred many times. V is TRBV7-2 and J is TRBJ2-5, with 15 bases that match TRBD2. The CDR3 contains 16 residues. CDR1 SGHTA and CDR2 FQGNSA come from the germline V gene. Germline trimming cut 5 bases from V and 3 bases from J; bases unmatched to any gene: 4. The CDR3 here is CASSRGLAGGEETQYF. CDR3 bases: TGTGCCAGCAGCCGTGGACTAGCGGGAGGGGAAGAGACCCAGTACTTC.

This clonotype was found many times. The CDR3 bases are TGTGCCAGCACCCCGACAGGGGGGAGAGGAACTGAAGCTTTCTTT. Residues: CASTPTGGRGTEAFF. The V call is TRBV2, the J call TRBJ1-1; 9 bases fit TRBD1. With V trimmed by 7 bases and J by 5 bases, 11 bases remained unmatched. Germline CDR1 SNHLY, CDR2 FYNNEI. This CDR3 spans 15 amino acids. The whole variable domain, remainder taken from reference TRBV2 and TRBJ1-1, is EPEVTQTPSHQVTQMGQEVILRCVPISNHLYFYWYRQILGQKVEFLVSFYNNEISEKSEIFDDQFSVERPDGSNFTLKIRSTKLEDSAMYFCASTPTGGRGTEAFFGQGTRLTVV.

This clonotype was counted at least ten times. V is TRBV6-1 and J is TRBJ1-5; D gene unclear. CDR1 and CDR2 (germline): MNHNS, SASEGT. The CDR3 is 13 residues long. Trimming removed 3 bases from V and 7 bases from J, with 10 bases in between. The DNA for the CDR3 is TGTGCCAGCAGTGATAACTCGGGACAGCCCCAGCATTTT. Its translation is CASSDNSGQPQHF.

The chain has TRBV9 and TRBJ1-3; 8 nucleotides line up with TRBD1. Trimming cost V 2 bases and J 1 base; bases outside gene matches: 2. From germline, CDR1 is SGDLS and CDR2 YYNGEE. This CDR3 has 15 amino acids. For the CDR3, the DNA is TGTGCCAGCAGCGTCGACAGGGGTTCTGGAAACACCATATATTTT. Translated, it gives CASSVDRGSGNTIYF.

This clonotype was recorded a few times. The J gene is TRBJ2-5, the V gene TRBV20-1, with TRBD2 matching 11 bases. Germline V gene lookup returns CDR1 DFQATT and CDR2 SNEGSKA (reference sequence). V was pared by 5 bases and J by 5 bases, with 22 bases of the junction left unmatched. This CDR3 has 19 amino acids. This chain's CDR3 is CSASPPSWVAGGRGETQYF. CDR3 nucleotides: TGCAGTGCTTCGCCCCCATCCTGGGTAGCGGGGGGGCGGGGGGAGACCCAGTACTTC.

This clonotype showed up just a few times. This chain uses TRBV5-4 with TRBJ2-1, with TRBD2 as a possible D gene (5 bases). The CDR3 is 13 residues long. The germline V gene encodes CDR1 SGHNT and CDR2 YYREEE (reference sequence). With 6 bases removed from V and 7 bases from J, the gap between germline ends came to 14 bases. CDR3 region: CASNSLALNEQFF. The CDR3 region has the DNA TGTGCCAGCAACTCCCTAGCTTTGAATGAGCAGTTCTTC.

The DNA for the CDR3 is TGTGCCAGCAACCCGGGACAGGGGTCTGAGCAGTTCTTC. This gives the protein CASNPGQGSEQFF. The chain recombines TRBV7-3 with TRBJ2-1; 10 bases align to TRBD1. Trimming cost V 7 bases and J 9 bases; bases outside gene matches: 6. Germline CDR1 SGHTA, CDR2 FQGTGA. The CDR3 loop spans 13 amino acids. Drawing the rest from reference TRBV7-3 and TRBJ2-1, the complete variable domain is GAGVSQTPSNKVTEKGKYVELRCDPISGHTALYWYRQSLGQGPEFLIYFQGTGAADDSGLPNDRFFAVRPEGSVSTLKIQRTERGDSAVYLCASNPGQGSEQFFGPGTRLTVL.

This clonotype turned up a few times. The chain's CDR3 is CASSSRVGSPLHF. The DNA of the CDR3 is TGTGCCAGCAGCTCCAGGGTGGGTTCACCCCTCCACTTT. The chain uses TRBV7-2 and TRBJ1-6; tentatively, D is TRBD1 (5 bases). V was trimmed by 4 bases and J by 9 bases, leaving 10 bases between them. Germline CDR1 SGHTA, CDR2 FQGNSA. This CDR3 region has 13 residues. The full variable domain, completed using reference TRBV7-2 and TRBJ1-6, is GAGVSQSPSNKVTEKGKDVELRCDPISGHTALYWYRQSLGQGLEFLIYFQGNSAPDKSGLPSDRFSAERTGGSVSTLTIQRTQQEDSAVYLCASSSRVGSPLHFGNGTRLTVT.

This chain's CDR3 is CASSMGNHFYGYTF. CDR3 nucleotide sequence: TGTGCCAGTAGTATGGGAAACCACTTCTATGGCTACACCTTC. The gene calls are TRBV19 and TRBJ1-2; D is undetermined. Germline lookup yields CDR1 LNHDA and CDR2 SQIVND (reference sequence). The CDR3 length is 14 residues. The V end lost 3 bases, the J end lost 4 bases, and 12 bases lay between the germline ends. Full variable domain (missing parts from reference TRBV19 and TRBJ1-2): DGGITQSPKYLFRKEGQNVTLSCEQNLNHDAMYWYRQDPGQGLRLIYYSQIVNDFQKGDIAEGYSVSREKKESFPLTVTSAQKNPTAFYLCASSMGNHFYGYTFGSGTRLTVV.

The CDR3 is CASSEVAGGYNEQFF. The CDR3 DNA reads TGTGCCAGTAGTGAGGTAGCGGGGGGCTACAATGAGCAGTTCTTC. The chain carries TRBV19 and TRBJ2-1; TRBD2 matches at 10 bases. The germline V gene has CDR1 LNHDA and CDR2 SQIVND (reference sequence). The CDR3 has 15 residues. V lost 5 bases to trimming and J lost 3 bases; unmatched junction nucleotides: 4.

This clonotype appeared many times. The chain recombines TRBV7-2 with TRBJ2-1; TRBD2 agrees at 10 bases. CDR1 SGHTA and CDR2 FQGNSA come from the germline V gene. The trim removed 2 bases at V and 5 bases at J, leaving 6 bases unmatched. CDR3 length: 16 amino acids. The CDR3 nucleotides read TGTGCCAGCAGCTTACTTAGCGGGAGGTTGAACAATGAGCAGTTCTTC. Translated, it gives CASSLLSGRLNNEQFF.

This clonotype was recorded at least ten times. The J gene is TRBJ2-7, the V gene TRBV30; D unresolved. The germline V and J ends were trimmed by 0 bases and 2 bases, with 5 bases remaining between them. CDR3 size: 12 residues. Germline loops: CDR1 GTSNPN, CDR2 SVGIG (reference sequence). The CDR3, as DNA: TGTGCCTGGAGTGTAGGCCCCTACGAGCAGTACTTC. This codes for CAWSVGPYEQYF.

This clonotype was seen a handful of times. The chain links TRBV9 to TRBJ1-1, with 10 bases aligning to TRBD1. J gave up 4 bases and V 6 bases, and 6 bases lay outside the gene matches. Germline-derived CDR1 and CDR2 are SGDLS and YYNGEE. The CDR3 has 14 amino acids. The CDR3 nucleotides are TGTGCCAGCACCAGAGGGACAGGGGCCACTGAAGCTTTCTTT. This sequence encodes CASTRGTGATEAFF.

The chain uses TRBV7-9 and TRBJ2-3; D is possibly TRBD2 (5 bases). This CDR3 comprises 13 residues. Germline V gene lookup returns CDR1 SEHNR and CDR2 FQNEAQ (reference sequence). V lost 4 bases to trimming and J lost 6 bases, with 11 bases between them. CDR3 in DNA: TGTGCCAGCAGCTCGGACTCCGACGATACGCAGTATTTT. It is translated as CASSSDSDDTQYF.

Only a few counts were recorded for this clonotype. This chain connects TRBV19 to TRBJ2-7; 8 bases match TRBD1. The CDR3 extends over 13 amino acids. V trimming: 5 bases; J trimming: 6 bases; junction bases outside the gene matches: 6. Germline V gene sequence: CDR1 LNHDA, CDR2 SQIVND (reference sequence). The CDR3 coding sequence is TGTGCCAGTAGTTTTCCAGGGGGCAGCGAGCAGTACTTC. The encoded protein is CASSFPGGSEQYF.

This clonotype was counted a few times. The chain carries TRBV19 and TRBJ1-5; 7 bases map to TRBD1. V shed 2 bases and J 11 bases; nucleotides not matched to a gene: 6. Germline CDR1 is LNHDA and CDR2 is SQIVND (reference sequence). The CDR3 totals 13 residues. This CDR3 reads CASSIRQGQSQHF. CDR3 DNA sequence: TGTGCCAGTAGTATAAGGCAGGGACAGTCCCAGCATTTT.

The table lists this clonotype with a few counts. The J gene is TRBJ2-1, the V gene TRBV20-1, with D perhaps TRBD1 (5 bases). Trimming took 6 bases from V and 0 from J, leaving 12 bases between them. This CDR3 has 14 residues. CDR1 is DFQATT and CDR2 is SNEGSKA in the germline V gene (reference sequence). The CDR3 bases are TGCAGTGCGGGGCCTTTGAGCTCCTACAATGAGCAGTTCTTC. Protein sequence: CSAGPLSSYNEQFF.

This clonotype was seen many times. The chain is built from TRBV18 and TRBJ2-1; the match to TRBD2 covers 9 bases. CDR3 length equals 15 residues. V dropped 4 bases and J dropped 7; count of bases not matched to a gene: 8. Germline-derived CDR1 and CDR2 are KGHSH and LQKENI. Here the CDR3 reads CASSRSRTSENEQFF. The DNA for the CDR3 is TGTGCCAGCTCACGATCCCGGACTAGCGAGAATGAGCAGTTCTTC.

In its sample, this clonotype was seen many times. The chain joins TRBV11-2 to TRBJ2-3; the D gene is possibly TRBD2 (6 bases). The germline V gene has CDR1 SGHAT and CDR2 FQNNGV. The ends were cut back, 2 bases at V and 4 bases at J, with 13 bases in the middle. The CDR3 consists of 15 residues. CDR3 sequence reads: CASSLNGGAPDTQYF. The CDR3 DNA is TGTGCCAGCAGCTTAAACGGCGGGGCACCAGATACGCAGTATTTT.

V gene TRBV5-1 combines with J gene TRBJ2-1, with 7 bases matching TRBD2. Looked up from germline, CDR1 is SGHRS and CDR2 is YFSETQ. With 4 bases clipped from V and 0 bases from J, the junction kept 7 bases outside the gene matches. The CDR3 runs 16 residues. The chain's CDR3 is CASSPGGTNSYNEQFF. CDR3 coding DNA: TGCGCCAGCAGCCCCGGGGGGACTAACTCCTACAATGAGCAGTTCTTC.

The CDR3 nucleotides are TGTGCCACCAAACAGGGAAGGGTAGACACTGAAGCTTTCTTT. This encodes CATKQGRVDTEAFF. V and J are TRBV10-3 and TRBJ1-1, with a weak D call TRBD1 (6 bases). CDR3 length: 14 residues. V lost 10 bases and J lost 3, with 18 bases in between. Per germline, CDR1 ENHRY and CDR2 SYGVKD.

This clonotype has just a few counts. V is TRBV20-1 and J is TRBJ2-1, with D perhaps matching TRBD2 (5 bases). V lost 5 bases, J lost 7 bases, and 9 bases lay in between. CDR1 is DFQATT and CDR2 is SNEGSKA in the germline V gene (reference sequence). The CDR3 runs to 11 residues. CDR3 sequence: CSAGGFNEQFF. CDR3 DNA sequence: TGCAGTGCTGGCGGGTTTAATGAGCAGTTCTTC.

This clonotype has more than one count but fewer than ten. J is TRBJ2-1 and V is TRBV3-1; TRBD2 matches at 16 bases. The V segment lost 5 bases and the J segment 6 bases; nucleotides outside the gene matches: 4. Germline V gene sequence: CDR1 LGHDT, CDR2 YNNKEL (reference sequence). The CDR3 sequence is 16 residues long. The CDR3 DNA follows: TGTGCCAGCAGCGTCGGGACTAGCGGGGGGGGCAATGAGCAGTTCTTC. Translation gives CASSVGTSGGGNEQFF.

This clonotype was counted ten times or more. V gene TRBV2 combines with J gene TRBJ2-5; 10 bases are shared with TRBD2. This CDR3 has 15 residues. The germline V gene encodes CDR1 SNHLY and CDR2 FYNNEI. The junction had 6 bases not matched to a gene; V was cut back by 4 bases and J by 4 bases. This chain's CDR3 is CASSGASGSIETQYF. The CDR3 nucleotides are TGTGCCAGCAGTGGGGCTAGCGGGAGTATAGAGACCCAGTACTTC.

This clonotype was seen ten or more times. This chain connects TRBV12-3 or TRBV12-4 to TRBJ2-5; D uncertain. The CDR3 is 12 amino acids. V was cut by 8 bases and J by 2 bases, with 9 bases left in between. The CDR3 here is CASGRGQETQYF. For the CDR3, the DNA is TGTGCCAGCGGCCGTGGGCAAGAGACCCAGTACTTC.